This TCR beta chain comes out of a study of vaccination effects on CD4 cells after COVID-19. Study context: Two recovered convalescent patients were sampled 16 days and one week pre-vaccination.

Under the ViraFEST assay, PBMC were stimulated with viral peptide pools so that antigen-specific CD4+ T cells expanded. Sequencing was performed afterwards. Culture lasted around eleven days before CD4+ T cell isolation. This person caught SARS-CoV-2 sometime from March to December 2020, and PCR testing confirmed the infection. The researchers cultured fewer than 2.5 million PBMC per well with approximately 10 IU/ml IL-2 and around 9.5 ug/ml peptides. Cells had half their medium changed to IL-2 medium on days 3 and 7. Repertoires were generated with immunoSEQ multiplex PCR, while TCRdb's copy carries only in-frame clones and drops some. The data contain roughly 70,000 clones, around 72% of them singletons. In the case of this clone: Antigen: not known.

Germline V gene lookup returns CDR1 LGHNA and CDR2 YNFKEQ. V shed 1 base, J shed 3 bases, and the junction held 10 bases outside the gene matches. This CDR3 contains 18 residues. The chain is built from TRBV4-2 and TRBJ2-1; 9 bases line up with TRBD2. The sequence was collected from a human donor who had a prior SARS-CoV-2 infection. This material consisted of CD4+ T cells from PBMCs cultured with HIV peptides, taken before COVID-19 vaccination. Noted subset: HIV-1 Nef peptide pool negative control/reference culture. The CDR3 nucleotides read TGTGCCAGCAGCCAAGGGGGTACAAGCGGGGGGCACTACAATGAGCAGTTCTTC. Protein sequence: CASSQGGTSGGHYNEQFF.